Here is one T cell receptor beta chain with its context. The data were taken from a study of control samples from healthy donors and cancer patients. Profiled with immunoSEQ multiplex PCR; TCRdb holds only in-frame clones, not every one. Of about 130,000 clones in the sample, 85% to 95% were seen once. Germline V gene data show CDR1 as SGHVS and CDR2 as FQNEAQ. Deletions cut 2 bases from V and 2 bases from J, with 7 bases between. CDR3 length: 13 residues. V and J are TRBV7-8 and TRBJ2-7; D gene uncertain. The sequenced material came from PBMCs. This TCR was recovered from a man aged 55-75 years with colorectal cancer. CDR3 sequence: CASSLPQAYEQYF. The CDR3 bases are TGTGCCAGCAGCTTACCTCAAGCCTACGAGCAGTACTTC.